The clone carrying this TCR beta chain was found a few times. RNA transcripts yielded amplified TCR beta CDR3 regions. The primer set for the first-round RT-PCR of the TCR CDR3 was HTBI. TCRdb re-called the multiplex PCR reads with MiXCR, one entry per CDR3 protein. The sample includes hundreds of thousands of distinct CDR3 sequences, about 20% of them seen just once. Germline V gives CDR1 KGHDR, CDR2 SFDVKD. V shed 4 bases and J 5 bases; nucleotides not matched to a gene: 11. The CDR3 is 16 residues long. This record belongs to a study of T cells in Graves' hyperthyroidism and ophthalmopathy. The study included ophthalmopathy patients with Clinical Activity Score at least 3, NOSPECS grade at least 4 and duration under 3 months. Exclusion followed for patients with uncontrolled infection, other autoimmune disease, pregnancy or lactation.

Sequences were obtained from blood. The TCR originated in a man aged 30-40 years with Graves' ophthalmopathy. The chain carries TRBV24-1 and TRBJ1-2; 8 bases are a match to TRBD1. In nucleotides, the CDR3 is TGTGCCACCAGTGACACAGACAGGGGCCGAATTTATGGCTACACCTTC. This codes for CATSDTDRGRIYGYTF.